This TCR beta chain derives from a study of blood T cells in healthy people across ages. Study details: The template switching approach captured approximately one barcoded beta molecule for every two T cells.

This clonotype is deemed medium-sized (0.01 to 0.1%). Its antigen is currently unknown. General study results and limits: Unsorted PBMC input precluded a conclusive naive versus antigen-experienced comparison. Aged donors had fewer naive CD4+ cells and lower diversity than long-lived donors.

With a J-beta primer mix and a sample-barcoded 5' primer, a second PCR ran about 7 to 12 cycles. Each CDR3 protein is one row after TCRdb ran MiXCR on the 5' RACE reads. The sample lists 850,000 to 950,000 distinct CDR3 sequences; around 28% were seen once. Trimming pared 0 bases from V and 3 bases from J, leaving 16 bases between. In germline, CDR1 is MNHEY, CDR2 SVGAGI. The CDR3 is 17 amino acids. This chain links TRBV6-5 with TRBJ2-3, with a weak D call TRBD2 (5 bases). The sample taken for sequencing was blood. The source is a woman older than 75 in good health. In nucleotides, the CDR3 is TGTGCCAGCAGTTACTCGAGTTGGCTAGCCGGGACAGATACGCAGTATTTT. Translated, it gives CASSYSSWLAGTDTQYF.